This TCR beta chain was recovered during a study of human T cells and chemical hapten exposure. Study-level information: The scalp of each patient received a weekly diphenylcyclopropenone dose for the full approximately 24-week study.

Germline CDR1 and CDR2: SGHVS and FNYEAQ. The CDR3 covers 16 residues. Unmatched junction bases numbered 3, after V lost 1 base and J lost 2 bases. One entry per CDR3 protein, called by TCRdb with MiXCR from the RACE reads. This sample has roughly 150,000 distinct CDR3 sequences, with over 9.5% found just once. Time point defined: patch test 2, 6 weeks after DPC sensitization. Treatment given: therapeutic diphenylcyclopropenone sensitization with weekly scalp DPC. This specimen was whole blood, taken in connection with sensitization to the hapten diphenylcyclopropenone (DPC). The sequence was obtained from a woman in her forties or fifties with alopecia areata. Some clones in this sample may be carry-over from other donors' samples. The rearrangement joins TRBV7-6 to TRBJ2-5; 11 bases fit TRBD2. CDR3 DNA sequence: TGTGCCAGCAGCTTAGGGACTAGCGGGCCTCAAGAGACCCAGTACTTC. Residues: CASSLGTSGPQETQYF.